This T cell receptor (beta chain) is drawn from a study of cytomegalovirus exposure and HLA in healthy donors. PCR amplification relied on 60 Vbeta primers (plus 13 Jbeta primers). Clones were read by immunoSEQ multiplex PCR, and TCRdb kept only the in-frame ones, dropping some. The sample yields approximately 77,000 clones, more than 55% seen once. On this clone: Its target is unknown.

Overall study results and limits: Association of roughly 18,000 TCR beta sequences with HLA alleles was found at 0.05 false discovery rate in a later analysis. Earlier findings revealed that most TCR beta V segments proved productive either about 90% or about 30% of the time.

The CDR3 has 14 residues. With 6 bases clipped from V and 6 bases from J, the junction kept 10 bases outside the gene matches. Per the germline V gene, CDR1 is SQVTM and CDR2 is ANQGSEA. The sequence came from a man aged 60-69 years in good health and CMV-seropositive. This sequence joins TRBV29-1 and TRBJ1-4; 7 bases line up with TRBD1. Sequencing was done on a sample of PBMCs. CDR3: CSVSRGTGDEKLFF. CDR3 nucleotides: TGCAGCGTGAGCCGAGGTACAGGGGATGAAAAACTGTTTTTT.